This is a list of T cell receptor beta chains from one sample in a study of shared clonotypes between healthy human individuals. Repertoires were generated with immunoSEQ multiplex PCR, while TCRdb's copy carries only in-frame clones and drops some. The sample comprises approximately 2,300,000 clones, 92% of which are singletons, and approximately 0.4% rests with the top ten. Sequenced material: naive CD4+ T cells from PBMCs. The receptors stem from a man between 18 and 29 years old in good health. Some clones in this sample may be carry-over from other donors' samples. CDR3s include the opening cysteine and the closing phenylalanine or tryptophan. The D gene is left open where the match is weak. Clone size is not always given. Where it is, it says once, few, many or a class for expanded clones.

-,-,TRBV4-3,TRBJ2-1,TGCGCCAGCAGCCCTCGGCCGGACCGAATAGGCCGAACCGATGAGCAGTTCTTC,CASSPRPDRIGRTDEQFF
TRBD2,-,TRBV5-1,TRBJ2-1,TGCGCCAGCAGCTCCCCTATTAGCGGGCCGTACAATGAGCAGTTCTTC,CASSSPISGPYNEQFF
TRBD2,once,TRBV10-3,TRBJ2-2,TGTGCCATCAGTCCCTGGGGACTAGCGGGAGAGACCGTGAACACCGGGGAGCTGTTTTTT,CAISPWGLAGETVNTGELFF
-,-,TRBV2,TRBJ2-1,TGTGCCAGCAGTGCCCTCAATGAGCAGTTCTTC,CASSALNEQFF
TRBD2,-,TRBV30,TRBJ2-1,TGTGCCTGGAGGCCCGCGGGGGGTGACAATGAGCAGTTCTTC,CAWRPAGGDNEQFF
-,-,TRBV28,TRBJ2-1,TGTGCCAGCAGTTTCTACGGTTCCTACAATGAGCAGTTCTTC,CASSFYGSYNEQFF
-,-,TRBV7-9,TRBJ1-3,TGTGCCAGCAGCCAGAACCGACTAGGGACGGTTTCTGGAAACACCATATATTTT,CASSQNRLGTVSGNTIYF
TRBD1,-,TRBV11-2,TRBJ2-3,TGTGCCAGCAGCGTACGGGACAGGGCTACAGATACGCAGTATTTT,CASSVRDRATDTQYF
-,-,TRBV7-2,TRBJ1-1,TGTGCCAGCGGCGTTGGGCAGAACACTGAAGCTTTCTTT,CASGVGQNTEAFF
TRBD2,-,TRBV5-1,TRBJ2-7,TGCGCCAGCAGCACCCCCAATGCTCTAGCGGGAGCTGGCGAGCAGTACTTC,CASSTPNALAGAGEQYF
-,-,TRBV5-1,TRBJ2-6,TGCGCCAGCCGCCTACCGGGACGTAGCTCTGGGGCCAACGTCCTGACTTTC,CASRLPGRSSGANVLTF
TRBD1,-,TRBV28,TRBJ1-2,TGTGCCAGCAGTTTAGCCGGACAGGGGGACTATGGCTACACCTTC,CASSLAGQGDYGYTF
-,once,TRBV19,TRBJ2-7,TGTGCCAGTAAAGAGGGATACGAGCAGTACTTC,CASKEGYEQYF
-,once,TRBV5-1,TRBJ2-7,TGCGCCAGCAGCATCGGACAGCCCCGGTACGAGCAGTACTTC,CASSIGQPRYEQYF
-,-,TRBV5-1,TRBJ1-5,TGCGCCAGCAGCTTGGAGGCAGGGAGAAACCAGCCCCAGCATTTT,CASSLEAGRNQPQHF
-,-,TRBV15,TRBJ1-1,TGTGCCACCAGCAGAGAGCGACTCTTGAACACTGAAGCTTTCTTT,CATSRERLLNTEAFF
-,-,TRBV5-4,TRBJ2-5,TGTGCCAGCAGCCTGGGCGGCGTGACCCAAGAGACCCAGTACTTC,CASSLGGVTQETQYF
-,-,TRBV7-2,TRBJ2-5,TGTGCCAGCAGCCCCGCGGGACTGGGGGTAGAGACCCAGTACTTC,CASSPAGLGVETQYF
-,-,TRBV5-1,TRBJ2-3,TGCGCCAGCAGCTTCCGACTTGGGGATACGCAGTATTTT,CASSFRLGDTQYF
-,-,TRBV14,TRBJ2-7,TGTGCCAGCAGCCAAGAAAACAGGGTCGAACAGTACTTC,CASSQENRVEQYF
TRBD1,few,TRBV7-9,TRBJ1-4,TGTGCCAGCAGCCCAACGACAGGGGATGAAAAACTGTTTTTT,CASSPTTGDEKLFF
-,-,TRBV28,TRBJ2-7,TGTGCCAGCAGTCCACCGTTACAGACAGTTTACGAGCAGTACTTC,CASSPPLQTVYEQYF
TRBD2,-,TRBV28,TRBJ2-3,TGTGCCAGCAGTCCGTCGAGCGGGAGCCCCGCAGATACGCAGTATTTT,CASSPSSGSPADTQYF
-,-,TRBV29-1,TRBJ2-5,TGCAGCGCGGACAATCAAGAGACCCAGTACTTC,CSADNQETQYF
-,-,TRBV27,TRBJ1-6,TGTGCCAGCACCCACCTTCCTTCACCCCTCCACTTT,CASTHLPSPLHF
-,-,TRBV7-3,TRBJ2-1,TGTGCCAGCAGCTCCGGGGCGAGCTCCTACAATGAGCAGTTCTTC,CASSSGASSYNEQFF
-,-,TRBV28,TRBJ1-2,TGTGCCAGCAGTTTGCAGGGGACGTGGGGCTACACCTTC,CASSLQGTWGYTF
-,-,TRBV9,TRBJ2-1,TGTGCCAGCAGCGTTCACATCTCTGGGGGGTACAATGAGCAGTTCTTC,CASSVHISGGYNEQFF
TRBD1,-,TRBV27,TRBJ2-1,TGTGCCAGCAGCTGGCGGGGACAGGGGACATCCTACAATGAGCAGTTCTTC,CASSWRGQGTSYNEQFF
-,-,TRBV19,TRBJ2-1,TGTGCCAGTAGTATGCGGGAACGCTCCTACAATGAGCAGTTCTTC,CASSMRERSYNEQFF
-,-,TRBV28,TRBJ2-5,TGTGCCAGCAGTCCCCAAAAGGGGGGCTGGGAGACCCAGTACTTC,CASSPQKGGWETQYF
-,-,TRBV9,TRBJ2-1,TGTGCCAGCAGCATGCGGCCAGCAGGTGAGCAGTTCTTC,CASSMRPAGEQFF
-,-,TRBV4-1,TRBJ2-7,TGCGCCAGCAGCCAAGGTGGTGGGACGCCCAGCTCCTACGAGCAGTACTTC,CASSQGGGTPSSYEQYF
-,-,TRBV27,TRBJ1-1,TGTGCCAGCAGTTATGAAGGGGGGATGGAAGCTTTCTTT,CASSYEGGMEAFF
-,once,TRBV19,TRBJ1-1,TGTGCCAGTAGTGCCCCCGGGACCGTGAACACTGAAGCTTTCTTT,CASSAPGTVNTEAFF
TRBD1,-,TRBV9,TRBJ2-7,TGTGCCAGCAGCCCGCGACAGGGTAAAGCCTTCGAGCAGTACTTC,CASSPRQGKAFEQYF
TRBD2,-,TRBV28,TRBJ2-7,TGTGCCAGCAGGACCTCCGGGACTAGCGGCTACGAGCAGTACTTC,CASRTSGTSGYEQYF
-,-,TRBV21-1,TRBJ2-7,TGTGCCAGCAGGATCCTACAGGGGGCGTTATACGAGCAGTACTTC,CASRILQGALYEQYF
-,-,TRBV5-1,TRBJ2-5,TGCGCCAGCAGCTTGGCCGGCCTGACGGCCCAGTACTTC,CASSLAGLTAQYF
TRBD1,-,TRBV28,TRBJ2-2,TGTGCCAGCAGTTTATTTCCGGGACAGGGGCCCGGGGAGCTGTTTTTT,CASSLFPGQGPGELFF
-,few,TRBV7-9,TRBJ1-2,TGTGCCAGCAGCGCACAGTACGGCGGCTACACCTTC,CASSAQYGGYTF
-,-,TRBV7-2,TRBJ2-7,TGTGCCAGCAGCTACCAAGGGGCCAACTACGAGCAGTACTTC,CASSYQGANYEQYF
TRBD2,-,TRBV5-1,TRBJ2-3,TGCGCCAGCAGCTTGGGACTAGCCAAGGATACGCAGTATTTT,CASSLGLAKDTQYF
-,-,TRBV30,TRBJ2-3,TGTGCCTGGAGGGCCGGCACAGATACGCAGTATTTT,CAWRAGTDTQYF
TRBD1,few,TRBV9,TRBJ1-1,TGTGCCAGCAGTCCTCGGACAGGGCCTAACACTGAAGCTTTCTTT,CASSPRTGPNTEAFF
TRBD2,-,TRBV5-1,TRBJ2-1,TGCGCCAGCAGCCCGGGGACTAGCGGGAGAGGGTGGGATGAGCAGTTCTTC,CASSPGTSGRGWDEQFF
-,-,TRBV5-8,TRBJ2-5,TGTGCCAGCAGCTTGGGGCGGGGCCAAGAGACCCAGTACTTC,CASSLGRGQETQYF
TRBD1,-,TRBV5-4,TRBJ2-2,TGTGCCAGCAGCGTGGGACAGGGTAGCTTCACCGGGGAGCTGTTTTTT,CASSVGQGSFTGELFF
TRBD1,-,TRBV7-3,TRBJ2-7,TGTGCCAGCAGCTTAACGGCGACAGGGGGCGAGCAGTACTTC,CASSLTATGGEQYF
TRBD2,-,TRBV6-5,TRBJ2-7,TGTGCCAGCAGTTACGGGACTAGCGGGGGCTCGGAGCAGTACTTC,CASSYGTSGGSEQYF
TRBD1,-,TRBV11-2,TRBJ2-7,TGTGCCAGCAGCTGGGCTCGGACAGGGGGAAGGAACGAGCAGTACTTC,CASSWARTGGRNEQYF
TRBD2,once,TRBV29-1,TRBJ2-5,TGCAGCGTTGGGCTGTTCGGGGGGTCAGAGACCCAGTACTTC,CSVGLFGGSETQYF
-,-,TRBV19,TRBJ1-5,TGTGCCAGTAGTCCTCGGGGTAGTCAGCCCCAGCATTTT,CASSPRGSQPQHF